The T cell receptor (beta chain) described here comes from a study of graft-versus-host responses after intestinal transplantation. About the research overall: Following induction with anti-thymocyte globulin, all recipients were given tacrolimus and steroids for two to three years. Findings and limits, study-wide: GvH clones were identified in recipient marrow, with some first appearing in ileum or blood. High graft-versus-host to host-versus-graft T cell clonal ratios marked allografts of patients with graft-donor macrochimerism.

TCRdb's table, derived via immunoSEQ multiplex PCR, lists solely in-frame clones and lacks some. The sample shows tens of thousands of clones, roughly 80% of them seen only once. Worth noting for this clone: The antigen remains unidentified.

The length of the CDR3 is 14 residues. Germline CDR1 and CDR2: MDHEN and SYDVKM. V lost 5 bases, J lost 3 bases, and 10 bases lay in between. Sequences were derived from unstimulated CD8+ T cells sorted from spleen or lymph node cells, sampled before intestinal transplant. The rearrangement uses TRBV28 and TRBJ1-4; D call uncertain. This sequence originates from a human donor who received an intestinal transplant. CDR3 sequence: CASSLLGPNEKLFF. CDR3 nucleotide sequence: TGTGCCAGCAGTCTCCTAGGGCCTAATGAAAAACTGTTTTTT. Complete variable domain (other parts from reference TRBV28 and TRBJ1-4): DVKVTQSSRYLVKRTGEKVFLECVQDMDHENMFWYRQDPGLGLRLIYFSYDVKMKEKGDIPEGYSVSREKKERFSLILESASTNQTSMYLCASSLLGPNEKLFFGSGTQLSVL.